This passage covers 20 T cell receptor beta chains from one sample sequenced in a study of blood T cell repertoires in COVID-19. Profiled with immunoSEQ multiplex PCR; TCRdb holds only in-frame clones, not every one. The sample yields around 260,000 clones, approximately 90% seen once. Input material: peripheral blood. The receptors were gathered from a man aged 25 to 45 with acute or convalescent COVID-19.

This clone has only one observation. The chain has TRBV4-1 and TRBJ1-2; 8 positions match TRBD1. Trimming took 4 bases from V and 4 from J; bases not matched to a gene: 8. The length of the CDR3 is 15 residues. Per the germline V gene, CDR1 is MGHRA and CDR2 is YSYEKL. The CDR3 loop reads CASSPSQGAGYGYTF. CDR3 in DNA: TGCGCCAGCAGCCCGTCGCAGGGGGCCGGCTATGGCTACACCTTC.

The CDR3, as DNA: TGTGCCAGCAGCCCGAATGGACAGTATGGCTACACCTTC. Its protein product is CASSPNGQYGYTF. J is TRBJ1-2 and V is TRBV7-3; possibly TRBD1 for D (6 bases). Germline V gene lookup returns CDR1 SGHTA and CDR2 FQGTGA. This CDR3 is 13 amino acids long. Trimming stripped 5 bases from V and 5 bases from J, with 12 bases between.

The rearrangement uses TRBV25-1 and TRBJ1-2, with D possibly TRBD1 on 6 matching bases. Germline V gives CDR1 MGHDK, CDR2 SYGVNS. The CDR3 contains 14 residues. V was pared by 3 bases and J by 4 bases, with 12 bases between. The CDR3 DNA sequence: TGTGCCAGCAGTGACGCGGGGGCGCTCTATGGCTACACCTTC. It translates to CASSDAGALYGYTF.

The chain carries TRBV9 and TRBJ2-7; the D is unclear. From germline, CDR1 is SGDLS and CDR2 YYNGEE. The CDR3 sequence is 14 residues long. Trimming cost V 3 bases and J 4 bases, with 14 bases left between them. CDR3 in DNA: TGTGCCAGCAGCGATGGCCCAATATCGTACGAGCAGTACTTC. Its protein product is CASSDGPISYEQYF.

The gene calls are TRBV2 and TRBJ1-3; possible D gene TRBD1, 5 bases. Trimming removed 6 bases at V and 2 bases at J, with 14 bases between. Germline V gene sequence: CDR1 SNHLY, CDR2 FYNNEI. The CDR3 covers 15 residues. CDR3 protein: CASSDQLGPGNTIYF. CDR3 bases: TGTGCCAGCAGCGATCAATTGGGGCCTGGAAACACCATATATTTT. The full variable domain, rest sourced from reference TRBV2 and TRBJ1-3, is EPEVTQTPSHQVTQMGQEVILRCVPISNHLYFYWYRQILGQKVEFLVSFYNNEISEKSEIFDDQFSVERPDGSNFTLKIRSTKLEDSAMYFCASSDQLGPGNTIYFGEGSWLTVV.

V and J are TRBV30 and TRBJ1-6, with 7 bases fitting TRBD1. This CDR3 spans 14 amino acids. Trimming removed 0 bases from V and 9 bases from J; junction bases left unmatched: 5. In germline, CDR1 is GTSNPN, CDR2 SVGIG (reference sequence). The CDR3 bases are TGTGCCTGGAGTGTAGGGACAGCTCCTTCACCCCTCCACTTT. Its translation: CAWSVGTAPSPLHF.

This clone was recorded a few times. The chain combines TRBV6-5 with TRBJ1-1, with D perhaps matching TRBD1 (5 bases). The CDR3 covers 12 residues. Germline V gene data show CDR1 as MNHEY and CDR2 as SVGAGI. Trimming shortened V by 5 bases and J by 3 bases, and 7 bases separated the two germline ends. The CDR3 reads CASSQGHTEAFF. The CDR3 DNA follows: TGTGCCAGCAGTCAGGGTCACACTGAAGCTTTCTTT.

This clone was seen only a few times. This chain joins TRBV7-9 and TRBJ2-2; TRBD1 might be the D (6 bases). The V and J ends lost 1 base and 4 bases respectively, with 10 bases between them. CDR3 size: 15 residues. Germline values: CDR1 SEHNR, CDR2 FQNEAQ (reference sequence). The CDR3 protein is CASSLDRAGTGELFF. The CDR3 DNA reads TGTGCCAGCAGCTTAGACAGGGCTGGCACCGGGGAGCTGTTTTTT. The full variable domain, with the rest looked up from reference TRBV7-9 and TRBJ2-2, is DTGVSQNPRHKITKRGQNVTFRCDPISEHNRLYWYRQTLGQGPEFLTYFQNEAQLEKSRLLSDRFSAERPKGSFSTLEIQRTEQGDSAMYLCASSLDRAGTGELFFGEGSRLTVL.

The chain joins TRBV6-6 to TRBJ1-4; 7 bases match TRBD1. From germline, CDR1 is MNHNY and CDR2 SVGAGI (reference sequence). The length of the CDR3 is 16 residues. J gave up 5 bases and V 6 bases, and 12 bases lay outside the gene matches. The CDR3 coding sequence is TGTGCCAGCAGGGCGTCGAACAGGGGATTAAATGAAAAACTGTTTTTT. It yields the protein CASRASNRGLNEKLFF.

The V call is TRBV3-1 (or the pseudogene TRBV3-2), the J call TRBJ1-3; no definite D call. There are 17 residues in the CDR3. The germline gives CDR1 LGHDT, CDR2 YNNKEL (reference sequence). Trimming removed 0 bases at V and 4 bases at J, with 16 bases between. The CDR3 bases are TGTGCCAGCAGCCAAGATCGTTCGACGGGTCTCGGAAACACCATATATTTT. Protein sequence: CASSQDRSTGLGNTIYF.

The DNA of the CDR3 is TGTGCCAGCAGTATCCTTCGACAGGGCCCGGGTGAAAAACTGTTTTTT. This sequence encodes CASSILRQGPGEKLFF. The chain carries TRBV28 and TRBJ1-4; 7 bases fit TRBD1. CDR1 and CDR2 from the germline V gene are MDHEN and SYDVKM. This CDR3 is built from 16 residues. V gave up 5 bases and J gave up 7 bases; unmatched junction bases: 13.

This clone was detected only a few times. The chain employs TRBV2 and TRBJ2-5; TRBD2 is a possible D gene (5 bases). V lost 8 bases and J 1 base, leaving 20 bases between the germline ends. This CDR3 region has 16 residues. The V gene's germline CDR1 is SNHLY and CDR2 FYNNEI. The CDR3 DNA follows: TGTGCCAGCTTTGCGGGCTCCCAAACACTCCAAGAGACCCAGTACTTC. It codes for CASFAGSQTLQETQYF.

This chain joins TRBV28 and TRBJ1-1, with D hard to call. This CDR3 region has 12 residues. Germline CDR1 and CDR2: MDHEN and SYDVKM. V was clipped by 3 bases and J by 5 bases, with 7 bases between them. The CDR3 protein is CASSLVETEAFF. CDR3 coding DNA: TGTGCCAGCAGTTTGGTGGAGACTGAAGCTTTCTTT.

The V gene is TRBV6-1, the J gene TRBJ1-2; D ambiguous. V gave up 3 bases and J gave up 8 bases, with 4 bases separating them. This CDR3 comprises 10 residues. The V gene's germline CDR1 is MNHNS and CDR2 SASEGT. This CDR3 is CASSDLGYTF. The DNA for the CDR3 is TGTGCCAGCAGTGACCTGGGCTACACCTTC.

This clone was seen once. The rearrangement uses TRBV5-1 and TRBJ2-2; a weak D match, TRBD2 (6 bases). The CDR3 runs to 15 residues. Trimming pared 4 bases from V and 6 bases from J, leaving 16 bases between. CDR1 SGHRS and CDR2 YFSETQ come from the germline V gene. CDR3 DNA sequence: TGCGCCAGCAGCCCGGGGGACTCGGGGGCCGGGGAGCTGTTTTTT. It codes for CASSPGDSGAGELFF.

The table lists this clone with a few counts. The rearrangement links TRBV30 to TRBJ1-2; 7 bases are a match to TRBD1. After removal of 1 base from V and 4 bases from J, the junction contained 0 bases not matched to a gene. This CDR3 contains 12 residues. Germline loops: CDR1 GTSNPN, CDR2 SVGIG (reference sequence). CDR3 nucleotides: TGTGCCTGGAGTGGACAGGGCTATGGCTACACCTTC. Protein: CAWSGQGYGYTF.

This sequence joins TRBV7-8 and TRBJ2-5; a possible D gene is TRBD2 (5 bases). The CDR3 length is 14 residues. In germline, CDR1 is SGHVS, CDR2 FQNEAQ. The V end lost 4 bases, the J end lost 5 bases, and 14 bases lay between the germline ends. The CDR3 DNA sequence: TGTGCCAGCAGCTCAACTAGATCTCAGGAGACCCAGTACTTC. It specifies CASSSTRSQETQYF.

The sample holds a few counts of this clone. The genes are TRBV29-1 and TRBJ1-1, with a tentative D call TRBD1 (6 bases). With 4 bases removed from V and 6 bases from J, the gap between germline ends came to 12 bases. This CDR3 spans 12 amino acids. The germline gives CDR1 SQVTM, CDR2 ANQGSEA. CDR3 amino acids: CSVGTGTPEAFF. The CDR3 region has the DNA TGCAGCGTTGGAACAGGGACCCCTGAAGCTTTCTTT.

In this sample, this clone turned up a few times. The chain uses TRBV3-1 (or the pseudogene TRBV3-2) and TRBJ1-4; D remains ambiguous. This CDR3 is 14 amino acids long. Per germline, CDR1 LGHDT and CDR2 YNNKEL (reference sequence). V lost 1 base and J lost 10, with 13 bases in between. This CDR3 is CASSQVRFGGKLFF. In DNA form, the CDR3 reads TGTGCCAGCAGCCAAGTTCGTTTCGGAGGAAAACTGTTTTTT.

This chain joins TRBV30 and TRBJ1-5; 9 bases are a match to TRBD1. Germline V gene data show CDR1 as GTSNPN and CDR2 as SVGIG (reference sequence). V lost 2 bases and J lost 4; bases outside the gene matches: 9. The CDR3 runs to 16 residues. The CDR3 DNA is TGTGCCTGGAGTACAGTCGGGACAGGGAAAAATCAGCCCCAGCATTTT. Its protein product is CAWSTVGTGKNQPQHF.